One and the same sample provided the 28 T cell receptor beta chains below, sequenced in a study of blood T cell repertoires in COVID-19. The protocol was immunoSEQ multiplex PCR, while the TCRdb copy is restricted to in-frame clones and leaves out a portion. The table has about 47,000 clones, approximately 84% seen once. Sequencing input: peripheral blood. The receptors were sampled from a man aged 50 to 60 with acute or convalescent COVID-19.

The genes are TRBV7-6 and TRBJ2-7; D ambiguous. V lost 1 base, J lost 2 bases, and 9 bases lay in between. Looked up from germline, CDR1 is SGHVS and CDR2 is FNYEAQ. The CDR3 runs to 14 residues. The CDR3 DNA sequence: TGTGCCAGCAGCTTAGAAGCAGGTCCCTACGAGCAGTACTTC. Amino acids: CASSLEAGPYEQYF.

The rearrangement links TRBV5-8 to TRBJ1-4; TRBD1 agrees at 8 bases. V was clipped by 0 bases and J by 8 bases; unmatched bases: 15. The CDR3 extends over 18 amino acids. Germline V CDR1 and CDR2: SGHTS, YDEGEE. The CDR3 protein is CASSLGRTGFYGGEKLFF. The DNA for the CDR3 is TGTGCCAGCAGCTTGGGTCGGACAGGGTTTTACGGTGGCGAAAAACTGTTTTTT.

The chain recombines TRBV6-5 with TRBJ1-1; D ambiguous. The V gene's germline CDR1 is MNHEY and CDR2 SVGAGI. The CDR3 consists of 12 residues. V was shortened by 3 bases and J by 1 base, with 3 bases between the two germline ends. CDR3 DNA sequence: TGTGCCAGCAGTTATAGGAACACTGAAGCTTTCTTT. It yields the protein CASSYRNTEAFF.

This clone was detected once. This rearrangement joins TRBV21-1 to TRBJ2-1; TRBD1 is the table's D call and was not checked against the DNA. TRBV21-1 is classified as a pseudogene. The CDR3 sequence is 15 residues long. CDR3 protein: CASSGQGATYNEQFF. In nucleotides, the CDR3 is TGTGCCAGCAGCGGGCAGGGGGCGACCTACAATGAGCAGTTCTTC.

The gene calls are TRBV6-1 and TRBJ1-2; TRBD1 might be the D (6 bases). This CDR3 contains 15 residues. V was pared by 0 bases and J by 8 bases, with 16 bases between. Germline-derived CDR1 and CDR2 are MNHNS and SASEGT. CDR3 region: CASSEARGGQGGYTF. The CDR3 DNA is TGTGCCAGCAGTGAAGCGCGGGGGGGACAAGGCGGCTACACCTTC.

The chain recombines TRBV9 with TRBJ2-7; the match to TRBD2 covers 12 bases. This CDR3 has 14 amino acids. Losses at the gene ends were 4 bases for V and 5 bases for J; bases not matched to a gene: 4. CDR1 SGDLS and CDR2 YYNGEE come from the germline V gene. CDR3 protein: CASSTRLAGDEQYF. The CDR3 nucleotides read TGTGCCAGCAGCACCAGACTAGCGGGAGACGAGCAGTACTTC.

The genes are TRBV4-2 and TRBJ1-2; D call uncertain. Per the germline V gene, CDR1 is LGHNA and CDR2 is YNFKEQ. The CDR3 spans 16 residues. V was trimmed by 0 bases and J by 6 bases, leaving 17 bases between them. The CDR3 bases are TGTGCCAGCAGCCAAGACCTTTCTACGGTTAGAGATGGCTACACCTTC. Translated: CASSQDLSTVRDGYTF.

This clone was recorded a few times. This chain joins TRBV28 and TRBJ2-1, with a tentative D call TRBD1 (5 bases). V was cut by 6 bases and J by 5 bases, with 14 bases left in between. Germline CDR1 is MDHEN and CDR2 is SYDVKM. The CDR3 contains 14 residues. The CDR3 coding sequence is TGTGCCAGCAGAGCTAGGGGAACCCACAATGAGCAGTTCTTC. It specifies CASRARGTHNEQFF. Full variable domain (rest looked up from reference TRBV28 and TRBJ2-1): DVKVTQSSRYLVKRTGEKVFLECVQDMDHENMFWYRQDPGLGLRLIYFSYDVKMKEKGDIPEGYSVSREKKERFSLILESASTNQTSMYLCASRARGTHNEQFFGPGTRLTVL.

This sequence joins TRBV25-1 and TRBJ1-1, with 7 bases fitting TRBD1. Losses at the gene ends were 5 bases for V and 4 bases for J; bases not matched to a gene: 10. CDR3 length: 15 amino acids. CDR1 is MGHDK, CDR2 SYGVNS, per germline. CDR3 sequence: CASSSLDRETTEAFF. CDR3 sequence (DNA): TGTGCCAGCAGTTCCCTCGACAGGGAAACCACTGAAGCTTTCTTT.

The chain links TRBV4-1 to TRBJ1-1; D is possibly TRBD1 (5 bases). The CDR3 is 15 residues long. Germline V gives CDR1 MGHRA, CDR2 YSYEKL. V shed 1 base and J shed 5 bases, with 14 bases lying between them. The DNA for the CDR3 is TGCGCCAGCAGCCAAGCCTGGCGGGGGAGGACTGAAGCTTTCTTT. It encodes CASSQAWRGRTEAFF.

This chain uses TRBV19 with TRBJ2-7; TRBD2 matches at 13 bases. The V segment lost 5 bases and the J segment 6 bases; nucleotides outside the gene matches: 4. The CDR3 has 14 amino acids. Per the germline V gene, CDR1 is LNHDA and CDR2 is SQIVND (reference sequence). The CDR3 DNA sequence: TGTGCCAGTAGTCCCGGGACTAGCGGGACCGAGCAGTACTTC. This encodes CASSPGTSGTEQYF.

The chain recombines TRBV10-3 with TRBJ1-2; TRBD1 matches 8 bases. The V and J ends lost 5 bases and 3 bases, in that order; junction bases with no gene match: 5. Per germline, CDR1 ENHRY and CDR2 SYGVKD. The CDR3 is 14 residues long. DNA of the CDR3: TGTGCCATCAGTCGGCCGGGACAGGACTATGGCTACACCTTC. As protein: CAISRPGQDYGYTF.

J is TRBJ2-1 and V is TRBV11-2; 10 positions match TRBD2. The CDR3 extends over 16 amino acids. V lost 5 bases and J lost 9; bases outside the gene matches: 13. Germline V gene data show CDR1 as SGHAT and CDR2 as FQNNGV. The CDR3 is CASSPVKRGGLREQFF. In nucleotides, the CDR3 is TGTGCCAGCAGCCCGGTAAAGCGGGGGGGCCTTCGTGAGCAGTTCTTC.

About this clone itself: Within the sample, other DNA sequences also encode this same CDR3. This sequence joins TRBV9 and TRBJ1-1; 7 positions match TRBD1. Germline V gene sequence: CDR1 SGDLS, CDR2 YYNGEE. CDR3 length: 14 residues. J was trimmed by 1 base and V by 4 bases; bases with no gene match: 4. The CDR3 reads CASSSRDRNTEAFF. DNA of the CDR3: TGTGCCAGCAGCTCCCGGGACAGGAACACTGAAGCTTTCTTT.

V is TRBV27 and J is TRBJ2-7, with TRBD2 identical over 13 bases. Germline V gives CDR1 MNHEY, CDR2 SMNVEV (reference sequence). V dropped 4 bases and J dropped 4; count of bases not matched to a gene: 7. The CDR3 has 16 residues. CDR3 sequence: CASSSPSTSGRYEQYF. The CDR3 DNA reads as TGTGCCAGCAGTTCACCTTCGACTAGCGGGAGGTACGAGCAGTACTTC.

The chain has TRBV19 and TRBJ1-1; TRBD1 might be the D (6 bases). This CDR3 region has 14 residues. Looked up from germline, CDR1 is LNHDA and CDR2 is SQIVND (reference sequence). V was clipped by 6 bases and J by 1 base, with 12 bases between them. CDR3 region: CASRHREGNTEAFF. As DNA, the CDR3 is TGTGCCAGTAGGCACAGGGAGGGGAACACTGAAGCTTTCTTT. Drawing the rest from reference TRBV19 and TRBJ1-1, the complete variable domain is DGGITQSPKYLFRKEGQNVTLSCEQNLNHDAMYWYRQDPGQGLRLIYYSQIVNDFQKGDIAEGYSVSREKKESFPLTVTSAQKNPTAFYLCASRHREGNTEAFFGQGTRLTVV.

The V and J genes are TRBV5-1 and TRBJ2-5, with 7 bases aligning to TRBD1. CDR1 SGHRS and CDR2 YFSETQ come from the germline V gene. There are 13 residues in the CDR3. The trim removed 2 bases at V and 5 bases at J, leaving 3 bases unmatched. The CDR3 bases are TGCGCCAGCAGCTTACAGGGGCAGGAGACCCAGTACTTC. As protein: CASSLQGQETQYF. Complete variable domain (other parts from reference TRBV5-1 and TRBJ2-5): KAGVTQTPRYLIKTRGQQVTLSCSPISGHRSVSWYQQTPGQGLQFLFEYFSETQRNKGNFPGRFSGRQFSNSRSEMNVSTLELGDSALYLCASSLQGQETQYFGPGTRLLVL.

The V gene is TRBV27, the J gene TRBJ2-3; TRBD2 aligns across 8 bases. CDR1 is MNHEY, CDR2 SMNVEV, per germline (reference sequence). With 0 bases clipped from V and 2 bases from J, the junction kept 7 bases outside the gene matches. CDR3 length: 17 amino acids. The CDR3 nucleotides read TGTGCCAGCAGTTTATCGATCCTAGCGGGCCCCACAGATACGCAGTATTTT. Its translation: CASSLSILAGPTDTQYF.

This clone was counted once. The V call is TRBV9, the J call TRBJ1-1, with a weak D call TRBD1 (6 bases). This CDR3 region has 13 residues. Per the germline V gene, CDR1 is SGDLS and CDR2 is YYNGEE. Trimming took 3 bases from V and 8 from J, leaving 14 bases between them. The CDR3 region is CASSGLTGAEAFF. DNA for the CDR3: TGTGCCAGCAGCGGATTGACAGGAGCCGAAGCTTTCTTT.

The chain employs TRBV9 and TRBJ2-7; 9 nucleotides match TRBD2. V was clipped by 1 base and J by 2 bases; unmatched bases: 4. CDR3 length equals 15 residues. Germline-derived CDR1 and CDR2 are SGDLS and YYNGEE. CDR3: CASSVTSGPPYEQYF. The CDR3 DNA follows: TGTGCCAGCAGCGTAACTAGCGGGCCTCCCTACGAGCAGTACTTC.

This chain connects TRBV19 to TRBJ2-6, with TRBD1 matching over 8 bases. V gave up 6 bases and J gave up 3 bases; unmatched junction bases: 4. The length of the CDR3 is 15 residues. In germline, CDR1 is LNHDA, CDR2 SQIVND (reference sequence). The CDR3 DNA reads TGTGCCAGTAGGACAGGGGTCCTTGGGGCCAACGTCCTGACTTTC. Its protein is CASRTGVLGANVLTF.

The CDR3 bases are TGCAGCGTTGAACGGGCAGCGGGAGAGCAGTACTTC. It yields the protein CSVERAAGEQYF. This chain joins TRBV29-1 and TRBJ2-7; 7 bases are shared with TRBD2. Germline loops: CDR1 SQVTM, CDR2 ANQGSEA. V lost 2 bases to trimming and J lost 7 bases; unmatched junction nucleotides: 5. This CDR3 spans 12 amino acids.

V and J are TRBV18 and TRBJ1-1, with TRBD1 matching over 8 bases. The CDR3 has 14 amino acids. The germline V gene has CDR1 KGHSH and CDR2 LQKENI. V shed 6 bases, J shed 4 bases, and the junction held 7 bases outside the gene matches. In nucleotides, the CDR3 is TGTGCCAGCTCTCCGGACAGGGTGGCCACTGAAGCTTTCTTT. This encodes CASSPDRVATEAFF.

The chain employs TRBV7-9 and TRBJ2-3, with D possibly matching TRBD2 (6 bases). Germline V gene lookup returns CDR1 SEHNR and CDR2 FQNEAQ (reference sequence). The CDR3 spans 16 residues. Trimming pared 0 bases from V and 1 base from J, leaving 11 bases between. The DNA of the CDR3 is TGTGCCAGCAGCTTAGCGGCCGGGGGACGCACAGATACGCAGTATTTT. Translation gives CASSLAAGGRTDTQYF.

The rearrangement links TRBV14 to TRBJ1-1; a weak D match, TRBD1 (6 bases). Germline lookup yields CDR1 SGHDN and CDR2 FVKESK. The V gene lost 5 bases and the J gene lost 1 base, with 11 bases spanning the gap. The CDR3 has 14 amino acids. The CDR3 is CASSIIQGNTEAFF. In nucleotides, the CDR3 is TGTGCCAGCAGCATAATACAGGGGAACACTGAAGCTTTCTTT.

The chain carries TRBV3-1 (or the pseudogene TRBV3-2) and TRBJ2-7, with TRBD2 matching over 12 bases. The CDR3 has 16 amino acids. The J segment lost 7 bases and the V segment lost 3 bases, leaving 10 bases of the junction unmatched. Germline CDR1 LGHDT, CDR2 YNNKEL (reference sequence). CDR3 bases: TGTGCCAGCAGCCACTCCGCTAGCGGGGGGGCCCGAGAGCAGTACTTC. Translated, it gives CASSHSASGGAREQYF.

V and J are TRBV7-2 and TRBJ2-7; 16 nucleotides align to TRBD2. The CDR3 consists of 14 residues. V shed 4 bases and J 12 bases; nucleotides not matched to a gene: 6. Germline V CDR1 and CDR2: SGHTA, FQGNSA. CDR3 sequence: CASSSGTSGGVPYF. The CDR3 region has the DNA TGTGCCAGCAGCTCAGGGACTAGCGGGGGGGTACCGTACTTC. Variable domain in full (rest from reference TRBV7-2 and TRBJ2-7): GAGVSQSPSNKVTEKGKDVELRCDPISGHTALYWYRQSLGQGLEFLIYFQGNSAPDKSGLPSDRFSAERTGGSVSTLTIQRTQQEDSAVYLCASSSGTSGGVPYFGPGTRLTVT.

Only a few counts were recorded for this clone. The sample contains more than one DNA sequence encoding this CDR3. The chain couples TRBV12-3 or TRBV12-4 to TRBJ1-5; a possible D gene is TRBD1 (5 bases). The V end lost 6 bases, the J end lost 2 bases, and 8 bases lay between the germline ends. CDR3 size: 13 residues. CDR3 DNA: TGTGCCAGCAGGGGGCAGGGCAATCAGCCCCAGCATTTT. Its protein product is CASRGQGNQPQHF.